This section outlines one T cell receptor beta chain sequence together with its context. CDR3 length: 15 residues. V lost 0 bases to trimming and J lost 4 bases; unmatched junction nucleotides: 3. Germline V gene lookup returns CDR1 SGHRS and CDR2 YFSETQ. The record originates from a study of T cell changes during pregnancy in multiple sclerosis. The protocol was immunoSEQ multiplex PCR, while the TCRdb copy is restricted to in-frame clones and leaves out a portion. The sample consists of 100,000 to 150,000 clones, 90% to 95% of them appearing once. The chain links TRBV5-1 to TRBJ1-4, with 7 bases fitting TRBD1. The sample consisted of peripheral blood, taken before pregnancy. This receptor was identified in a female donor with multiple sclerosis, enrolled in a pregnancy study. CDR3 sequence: CASSLEGQLNEKLFF. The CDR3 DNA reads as TGCGCCAGCAGCTTGGAGGGACAGCTTAATGAAAAACTGTTTTTT.